The 32 T cell receptor beta chains presented below share a single source sample, sequenced in a study of shared clonotypes between healthy human individuals. Some clones are missing from TCRdb's copy, which holds only in-frame ones; the method was immunoSEQ multiplex PCR. This repertoire shows about 2.3 million clones, just over 90% found once; its top ten account for 0.3% to 0.4%. Source material: naive CD4+ T cells from PBMCs. Subset denoted: CD45RA+ positively selected. These receptors were obtained from a man in his late teens or twenties in good health. Some clones in this sample may be carry-over from other donors' samples.

The chain links TRBV28 to TRBJ1-5; the D gene is possibly TRBD1 (6 bases). This CDR3 is built from 14 residues. The germline CDR1 and CDR2 sequences are MDHEN and SYDVKM. V lost 8 bases and J 0 bases, leaving 11 bases between the germline ends. The CDR3, as DNA: TGTGCCAGCGAAGGGGGGGATAGCAATCAGCCCCAGCATTTT. It specifies CASEGGDSNQPQHF.

Comments on this clone: At one end the junction does not follow the germline gene, possibly because of a read error. The rearrangement joins TRBV5-1 to TRBJ2-7, with D uncertain. This CDR3 is built from 15 residues. Germline CDR1 and CDR2: SGHRS and YFSETQ. The CDR3 DNA is TGTGCCAGCAGCTCCGTTTTATCTGGCTCCTACGAGCAGTACTTC. Encoded protein: CASSSVLSGSYEQYF.

The genes are TRBV11-2 and TRBJ2-1; tentative D call: TRBD1 (6 bases). The germline V gene encodes CDR1 SGHAT and CDR2 FQNNGV. The CDR3 is made up of 14 amino acids. The V gene lost 2 bases and the J gene lost 4 bases, with 9 bases spanning the gap. CDR3 bases: TGTGCCAGCAGCTTAAGACAGGTGTACAATGAGCAGTTCTTC. Protein sequence: CASSLRQVYNEQFF.

The chain employs TRBV21-1 and TRBJ2-7. TRBV21-1 corresponds to a pseudogene. This CDR3 has 20 residues. The CDR3 DNA sequence: TGTGCCAGCAGCAAAGAAGAGGGGTTCCACCGGAGTAAGAAGGTGGACGAGCAGTACTTC. Translated, it gives CASSKEEGFHRSKKVDEQYF.

The V call is TRBV6-1, the J call TRBJ1-5; perhaps TRBD1 as D (5 bases). Germline loops: CDR1 MNHNS, CDR2 SASEGT. CDR3 length: 13 amino acids. The germline V and J ends were trimmed by 2 bases and 7 bases, with 9 bases remaining between them. CDR3 region: CASSERGGQPQHF. In DNA, the CDR3 is TGTGCCAGCAGTGAAAGGGGCGGACAGCCCCAGCATTTT.

A single count supports this clone. The V gene is TRBV7-2, the J gene TRBJ2-5; 13 positions match TRBD2. J gave up 4 bases and V 1 base, and 6 bases lay outside the gene matches. This CDR3 is built from 17 residues. Germline CDR1 reads SGHTA; CDR2 reads FQGNSA. CDR3 sequence reads: CASSLGGTSGTGETQYF. In DNA, the CDR3 is TGTGCCAGCAGCTTAGGGGGGACTAGCGGGACGGGAGAGACCCAGTACTTC.

This chain uses TRBV18 with TRBJ2-7; unclear D gene. Per germline, CDR1 KGHSH and CDR2 LQKENI. Trimming stripped 4 bases from V and 6 bases from J, with 13 bases between. The CDR3 consists of 13 residues. Here the CDR3 reads CASSQRNPPEQYF. CDR3 nucleotide sequence: TGTGCCAGCTCACAAAGGAACCCACCCGAGCAGTACTTC.

The chain is built from TRBV12-5 and TRBJ2-1, with a possible D match to TRBD1 (6 bases). Germline CDR1 is LGHNT and CDR2 is FRNRAP. The CDR3 extends over 14 amino acids. The V gene lost 5 bases and the J gene lost 10 bases, with 18 bases spanning the gap. The CDR3 is CASGLTSQGREQFF. For the CDR3, the DNA is TGTGCTAGTGGTCTGACCTCACAGGGCAGGGAGCAGTTCTTC.

The chain uses TRBV5-1 and TRBJ2-7; TRBD1 matches at 7 bases. This CDR3 region has 13 residues. The junction had 2 bases not matched to a gene; V was cut back by 4 bases and J by 1 base. CDR1 and CDR2 from the germline V gene are SGHRS and YFSETQ. In nucleotides, the CDR3 is TGCGCCAGCAGCCGGGGACAGTCCTACGAGCAGTACTTC. This sequence encodes CASSRGQSYEQYF.

As for this clone: The identical CDR3 is also encoded by other nucleotide sequences in the sample. The rearrangement uses TRBV7-3 and TRBJ2-1, with D unresolved. The V gene's germline CDR1 is SGHTA and CDR2 FQGTGA. The CDR3 covers 13 residues. The V end lost 4 bases, the J end lost 0 bases, and 4 bases lay between the germline ends. The CDR3 DNA follows: TGTGCCAGCAGCTCGGACTCCTACAATGAGCAGTTCTTC. This codes for CASSSDSYNEQFF.

The rearrangement joins TRBV27 to TRBJ1-5, with D maybe TRBD1 (5 bases). Trimming left V 8 bases short and J 3 bases short, with 17 bases between. CDR1 and CDR2 (germline): MNHEY, SMNVEV (reference sequence). CDR3 size: 15 residues. The CDR3 sequence: CASGPPGKTNQPQHF. CDR3 DNA sequence: TGTGCCAGCGGACCCCCAGGGAAGACCAATCAGCCCCAGCATTTT.

The V call is TRBV6-5, the J call TRBJ1-1; TRBD1 might be the D (5 bases). V was pared by 6 bases and J by 0 bases, with 14 bases between. The CDR3 consists of 15 residues. The germline gives CDR1 MNHEY, CDR2 SVGAGI. For the CDR3, the DNA is TGTGCCAGCAGCCGCCGGGGCGTAATGAACACTGAAGCTTTCTTT. This codes for CASSRRGVMNTEAFF.

This chain connects TRBV5-1 to TRBJ1-1; possibly TRBD1 for D (6 bases). The V gene lost 4 bases and the J gene lost 8 bases, with 15 bases spanning the gap. Per germline, CDR1 SGHRS and CDR2 YFSETQ. The CDR3 totals 13 residues. In DNA, the CDR3 is TGCGCCAGCAGCCGGGCGGACAGCGGAGAAGCTTTCTTT. It yields the protein CASSRADSGEAFF.

The chain links TRBV4-3 to TRBJ2-1, with TRBD2 matching over 7 bases. CDR1 is LGHNA and CDR2 is YSLEER in the germline V gene. J lost 8 bases, V lost 0 bases, and 13 bases had no gene match. The CDR3 is 17 residues long. The CDR3 protein is CASSQELGGSGSDEQFF. The CDR3 region has the DNA TGCGCCAGCAGCCAAGAGTTGGGCGGGAGTGGATCCGATGAGCAGTTCTTC.

This clone was detected only once. This chain connects TRBV4-3 to TRBJ2-3; D is unclear. V lost 0 bases, J lost 4 bases, and 11 bases lay in between. Germline V gene sequence: CDR1 LGHNA, CDR2 YSLEER. This CDR3 has 15 residues. The CDR3 DNA sequence: TGCGCCAGCAGCCAAGATGGCGGTACCCCAGATACGCAGTATTTT. Its translation: CASSQDGGTPDTQYF.

V and J are TRBV9 and TRBJ2-7; possibly TRBD1 or TRBD2 for D (5 bases each). CDR1 is SGDLS and CDR2 is YYNGEE in the germline V gene. The V end lost 0 bases, the J end lost 8 bases, and 15 bases lay between the germline ends. This CDR3 is 14 amino acids long. This chain's CDR3 is CASSVATGPSQQYF. The CDR3 DNA sequence: TGTGCCAGCAGCGTAGCTACGGGGCCTTCGCAGCAGTACTTC.

This clone was seen only a few times. The junction shows a germline mismatch at one end, possibly a read error. The gene calls are TRBV18 and TRBJ2-7; D may be TRBD1 or TRBD2 (5 bases each). The CDR3 is 12 residues long. Germline V gene lookup returns CDR1 KGHSH and CDR2 LQKENI. DNA of the CDR3: TGTGCCAGCTCTCGGGACGTTGGGCATGTCATCTTC. This codes for CASSRDVGHVIF.

This rearrangement joins TRBV20-1 to TRBJ2-5; tentative D call: TRBD2 (5 bases). Germline V gene sequence: CDR1 DFQATT, CDR2 SNEGSKA (reference sequence). The V gene lost 6 bases and the J gene lost 9 bases, with 14 bases spanning the gap. CDR3 length: 11 amino acids. The CDR3 protein is CSAPGLTSQYF. Written as DNA, the CDR3 is TGCAGTGCCCCCGGACTGACTTCCCAGTACTTC.

J is TRBJ2-1 and V is TRBV7-6, with D perhaps matching TRBD1 or TRBD2 (5 bases each). This CDR3 spans 15 amino acids. V lost 7 bases and J 4 bases, leaving 17 bases between the germline ends. Looked up from germline, CDR1 is SGHVS and CDR2 is FNYEAQ. CDR3 in amino acids: CASTVRGTQYNEQFF. The CDR3 DNA is TGTGCCAGCACCGTGAGGGGTACCCAATACAATGAGCAGTTCTTC.

The V gene is TRBV5-6, the J gene TRBJ2-2; the D gene could be TRBD1 or TRBD2 (5 bases each). The germline gives CDR1 SGHDT, CDR2 YYEEEE. This CDR3 is 16 amino acids long. Deletions cut 4 bases from V and 4 bases from J, with 17 bases between. In nucleotides, the CDR3 is TGTGCCAGCAGCCTTCCCGACGGGGCCGGCACCGGGGAGCTGTTTTTT. Protein product: CASSLPDGAGTGELFF.

This clone turned up a few times. This sequence joins TRBV28 and TRBJ2-7, with D unresolved. The CDR3 extends over 15 amino acids. From germline, CDR1 is MDHEN and CDR2 SYDVKM. Trimming removed 6 bases at V and 6 bases at J, with 21 bases between. DNA of the CDR3: TGTGCCAGCAGCCCTGCTTGGGCAGCGCTCGGCGAGCAGTACTTC. This gives the protein CASSPAWAALGEQYF.

For the CDR3, the DNA is TGTGCCAGCAGCCCCCTAACTAGCGGGAGTTATGAGCAGTTCTTC. Encoded protein: CASSPLTSGSYEQFF. This chain links TRBV14 with TRBJ2-1; 11 nucleotides agree with TRBD2. Germline V lookup: CDR1 SGHDN, CDR2 FVKESK. After removal of 4 bases from V and 8 bases from J, the junction contained 7 bases not matched to a gene. This CDR3 has 15 residues.

With regard to this clone: The same CDR3 also results from other DNA sequences found in this sample. This chain connects TRBV7-3 to TRBJ2-5; D not certain. CDR3 length: 13 amino acids. The V end was cut by 3 bases, the J end by 2 bases, with 7 bases between. Per germline, CDR1 SGHTA and CDR2 FQGTGA. CDR3 amino acids: CASSFSSQETQYF. The CDR3 region has the DNA TGTGCCAGCAGCTTTTCATCGCAAGAGACCCAGTACTTC.

This chain joins TRBV7-9 and TRBJ1-2; TRBD1 might be the D (5 bases). Germline lookup yields CDR1 SEHNR and CDR2 FQNEAQ (reference sequence). This CDR3 is built from 14 residues. Deletions cut 0 bases from V and 6 bases from J, with 11 bases between. The DNA for the CDR3 is TGTGCCAGCAGCTTAGCGGCAGGGCACCATGGCTACACCTTC. It yields the protein CASSLAAGHHGYTF.

The rearrangement links TRBV11-2 to TRBJ2-1, with 12 bases matching TRBD2. Germline CDR1 reads SGHAT; CDR2 reads FQNNGV. The CDR3 contains 16 residues. V shed 4 bases and J 3 bases; nucleotides not matched to a gene: 4. CDR3 nucleotides: TGTGCCAGCAGCTACGGACTAGCGGGAAACTACAATGAGCAGTTCTTC. Protein sequence: CASSYGLAGNYNEQFF.

The chain couples TRBV28 to TRBJ2-7; no clear D. The CDR3 spans 16 residues. Per the germline V gene, CDR1 is MDHEN and CDR2 is SYDVKM. Trimming left V 1 base short and J 0 bases short, with 13 bases between. The CDR3: CASSLLRSAPSYEQYF. CDR3 coding DNA: TGTGCCAGCAGTTTATTAAGGAGTGCCCCCTCCTACGAGCAGTACTTC.

On this clone: Other DNA sequences in the same sample also yield this CDR3. The V call is TRBV5-1, the J call TRBJ2-1; 9 bases are a match to TRBD2. The CDR3 is 16 residues long. With V trimmed by 0 bases and J by 8 bases, 9 bases remained unmatched. Germline V gives CDR1 SGHRS, CDR2 YFSETQ. CDR3 DNA sequence: TGCGCCAGCAGCTTGGGAAGTAGCGGGAGAGTATATGAGCAGTTCTTC. This encodes CASSLGSSGRVYEQFF.

The rearrangement joins TRBV27 to TRBJ2-1, with TRBD2 identical over 10 bases. The V gene's germline CDR1 is MNHEY and CDR2 SMNVEV (reference sequence). V trimming: 10 bases; J trimming: 4 bases; junction bases outside the gene matches: 7. CDR3 size: 14 residues. The CDR3 coding sequence is TGTGCCACTAGGAGCGGGAGGGAGTACAATGAGCAGTTCTTC. Encoded protein: CATRSGREYNEQFF.

This chain connects TRBV5-4 to TRBJ2-5; 7 bases map to TRBD1. Germline CDR1 and CDR2: SGHNT and YYREEE (reference sequence). The CDR3 loop spans 16 amino acids. The V gene end was trimmed by 4 bases and the J gene end by 5 bases; junction bases not matched to a gene: 14. This chain's CDR3 is CASSRSGTEGLETQYF. CDR3 bases: TGTGCCAGCAGCAGATCCGGGACAGAGGGGCTGGAGACCCAGTACTTC.

The V call is TRBV15, the J call TRBJ1-1; D may be TRBD1 (5 bases). CDR3 length: 17 residues. Germline CDR1 reads LNHNV; CDR2 reads YYDKDF (reference sequence). Trimming cost V 1 base and J 6 bases, with 21 bases left between them. CDR3 coding DNA: TGTGCCACCAGCAGAGGCGCACCCGGGACGATGGTCGCTGAAGCTTTCTTT. Translated: CATSRGAPGTMVAEAFF.

The CDR3 here is CASSPPAAGGQPQHF. CDR3 DNA sequence: TGTGCCAGCTCACCACCCGCGGCCGGAGGTCAGCCCCAGCATTTT. The V gene is TRBV18, the J gene TRBJ1-5; unclear D gene. Trimming shortened V by 0 bases and J by 6 bases, and 12 bases separated the two germline ends. The V gene's germline CDR1 is KGHSH and CDR2 LQKENI. The CDR3 is 15 residues long. Together with reference TRBV18 and TRBJ1-5, the CDR3 gives the full variable domain: NAGVMQNPRHLVRRRGQEARLRCSPMKGHSHVYWYRQLPEEGLKFMVYLQKENIIDESGMPKERFSAEFPKEGPSILRIQQVVRGDSAAYFCASSPPAAGGQPQHFGDGTRLSIL.

This clone was detected once. The chain uses TRBV6-5 and TRBJ2-7; D is possibly TRBD1 or TRBD2 (6 bases each). CDR1 is MNHEY and CDR2 is SVGAGI in the germline V gene. V dropped 6 bases and J dropped 6 bases, with 18 bases sitting between them. The CDR3 contains 14 residues. The DNA of the CDR3 is TGTGCCAGCAGCGATCTCGGGGGCCCCGCCGAGCAGTACTTC. Translation: CASSDLGGPAEQYF.